Given below is one TCR beta chain in context. This sample is part of a study of T cell responses to AZD1222 COVID-19 vaccine. TCRdb's copy holds only in-frame clones and misses some; the assay was immunoSEQ multiplex PCR. In the table there are 130,000 or so clones, around nine tenths of which are singletons. CDR3 length equals 16 residues. Germline V lookup: CDR1 MNHEY, CDR2 SVGEGT. The V gene end was trimmed by 1 base and the J gene end by 3 bases; junction bases not matched to a gene: 6. The receptor was isolated from an adult who received the AZD1222 COVID-19 vaccine. This specimen was peripheral blood, taken 28 days after the second AZD1222 dose. The genes are TRBV6-2 or TRBV6-3 and TRBJ2-5; TRBD2 agrees at 9 bases. CDR3 DNA sequence: TGTGCCAGCAGTTACTGGGAGCGGGGGGCGGAAGAGACCCAGTACTTC. Its protein product is CASSYWERGAEETQYF.